Listed here are 12 T cell receptor beta chains from one sample, sequenced in a study of CD8 T cells in Susac syndrome. Random hexamers were used to reverse transcribe about 0.45 to 1 ug of RNA. TCRdb used MiXCR to reprocess the immunoSEQ multiplex PCR reads, holding one entry per CDR3 protein. The sample includes about 240,000 distinct CDR3 sequences, 95% to 97% of them seen just once. The sample comprised CD4+ T cells from PBMCs. These receptors were collected from a human donor with Susac syndrome.

CDR3 nucleotide sequence: TGCGCCAGCAGCCAACCGACTAGCGGGAGATTCGAGCAGTACTTC. It encodes CASSQPTSGRFEQYF. V and J are TRBV4-1 and TRBJ2-7; 12 bases map to TRBD2. The CDR3 runs to 15 residues. Per the germline V gene, CDR1 is MGHRA and CDR2 is YSYEKL. Losses at the gene ends were 2 bases for V and 6 bases for J; bases not matched to a gene: 5.

The chain links TRBV29-1 to TRBJ1-1, with TRBD1 as a possible D gene (5 bases). Germline values: CDR1 SQVTM, CDR2 ANQGSEA. This CDR3 is 14 amino acids long. V was shortened by 2 bases and J by 7 bases, with 17 bases between the two germline ends. CDR3 bases: TGCAGCGTTGAAAAACAGGCTTCGCTCGGTGAAGCTTTCTTT. This gives the protein CSVEKQASLGEAFF.

The V gene is TRBV20-1, the J gene TRBJ2-4; 10 bases agree with TRBD2. The CDR3 has 15 residues. The V and J ends lost 5 bases and 2 bases, in that order; junction bases with no gene match: 6. Germline V lookup: CDR1 DFQATT, CDR2 SNEGSKA (reference sequence). CDR3 in DNA: TGCAGTGCTGGACTAGCGGTCGGGTCCAAAAACATTCAGTACTTC. This codes for CSAGLAVGSKNIQYF.

V usage is TRBV30 and J usage is TRBJ2-1, with D perhaps TRBD2 (5 bases). The CDR3 is made up of 14 amino acids. In germline, CDR1 is GTSNPN, CDR2 SVGIG (reference sequence). The ends were cut back, 2 bases at V and 8 bases at J, with 16 bases in the middle. As DNA, the CDR3 is TGTGCCTGGAGTCTGATCCGGGGAAGGGATGAGCAGTTCTTC. It yields the protein CAWSLIRGRDEQFF.

The chain combines TRBV20-1 with TRBJ2-3, with D hard to call. The CDR3 runs 11 residues. Germline lookup yields CDR1 DFQATT and CDR2 SNEGSKA (reference sequence). V was clipped by 6 bases and J by 6 bases, with 10 bases between them. The CDR3 protein is CSAPLPDTQYF. The CDR3 nucleotides read TGCAGTGCCCCGCTCCCGGATACGCAGTATTTT.

The V call is TRBV5-6, the J call TRBJ2-3, with a tentative D call TRBD1 (5 bases). Trimming shortened V by 4 bases and J by 6 bases, and 15 bases separated the two germline ends. Germline V gene data show CDR1 as SGHDT and CDR2 as YYEEEE. CDR3 length: 14 residues. CDR3 in amino acids: CASSEGLTVDTQYF. CDR3 sequence (DNA): TGTGCCAGCAGCGAAGGGTTGACAGTCGATACGCAGTATTTT. The full variable domain, with the rest looked up from reference TRBV5-6 and TRBJ2-3, is DAGVTQSPTHLIKTRGQQVTLRCSPKSGHDTVSWYQQALGQGPQFIFQYYEEEERQRGNFPDRFSGHQFPNYSSELNVNALLLGDSALYLCASSEGLTVDTQYFGPGTRLTVL.

The chain has TRBV7-3 and TRBJ1-6; D is ambiguous. Germline assignment: CDR1 SGHTA and CDR2 FQGTGA. The CDR3 extends over 15 amino acids. V was trimmed by 2 bases and J by 5 bases, leaving 10 bases between them. In DNA form, the CDR3 reads TGTGCCAGCAGCTTACGCCCCCGCGATAATTCACCCCTCCACTTT. Amino acid sequence: CASSLRPRDNSPLHF.

The chain recombines TRBV2 with TRBJ2-6; D perhaps matches TRBD1 (5 bases). CDR3 size: 16 residues. The V gene's germline CDR1 is SNHLY and CDR2 FYNNEI. With 5 bases removed from V and 0 bases from J, the gap between germline ends came to 11 bases. CDR3 loop: CASSREQGSGANVLTF. The CDR3 nucleotides are TGTGCCAGCAGTAGAGAGCAGGGCTCTGGGGCCAACGTCCTGACTTTC.

The genes are TRBV15 and TRBJ1-4; D gene uncertain. Germline V gene lookup returns CDR1 LNHNV and CDR2 YYDKDF (reference sequence). Trimming took 0 bases from V and 7 from J, leaving 12 bases between them. This CDR3 spans 15 amino acids. CDR3 sequence (DNA): TGTGCCACCAGCAGAGATGCCCCCGGAATTGAAAAACTGTTTTTT. It translates to CATSRDAPGIEKLFF.

This sequence joins TRBV20-1 and TRBJ2-5; D gene uncertain. Between the trimmed V and J ends, which lost 4 bases and 4 bases, there was a span of 19 bases. Germline V gives CDR1 DFQATT, CDR2 SNEGSKA (reference sequence). CDR3 length equals 15 residues. CDR3 sequence: CSATSPQLPRETQYF. The DNA of the CDR3 is TGCAGTGCTACCTCACCCCAGTTACCGAGAGAGACCCAGTACTTC.

This clonotype was detected only once. The V gene is TRBV29-1, the J gene TRBJ2-1; 7 bases agree with TRBD1. CDR3 length equals 12 residues. V lost 7 bases to trimming and J lost 7 bases; unmatched junction nucleotides: 7. Germline assignment: CDR1 SQVTM and CDR2 ANQGSEA. The chain's CDR3 is CSAPAGGNEQFF. In DNA, the CDR3 is TGCAGCGCCCCGGCAGGGGGAAATGAGCAGTTCTTC.

The rearrangement links TRBV29-1 to TRBJ2-5, with D unclear. Germline V gene sequence: CDR1 SQVTM, CDR2 ANQGSEA. Trimming stripped 4 bases from V and 4 bases from J, with 4 bases between. The CDR3 covers 10 residues. For the CDR3, the DNA is TGCAGCGTTGCGGGAGAGACCCAGTACTTC. Its translation is CSVAGETQYF.